Listed below are T cell receptor beta chains from one sample, sequenced in a study of spatial heterogeneity in lung cancer. Via MiXCR, TCRdb re-called the 5' RACE reads, giving one row per CDR3 protein. Counted here are 30,000 to 50,000 distinct CDR3 sequences, about 5.8% occurring once; the ten biggest clones make up roughly 12%. This specimen was PBMCs, taken at surgery. The receptors were gathered from a male donor with early-stage non-small cell lung cancer. Both conserved end residues are part of each CDR3. Part of the rows lack a size; the others show once, few, many or a class for expanded clones.

many	TRBJ2-3	TRBV7-2	CASRLTSGGLATQYF
many	TRBJ2-7	TRBV30	CAWSSGSASYEQYF
many	TRBJ2-6	TRBV5-1	CASSLDLSGANVLTF
-	TRBJ2-5	TRBV21-1	CASTLRMEGTQYF
many	TRBJ2-7	TRBV29-1	CSAEGRGYEQYF
few	TRBJ2-5	TRBV9	CASSVAGLAGGETQYF
few	TRBJ2-4	TRBV7-2	CASSLAHRGGQILAKNIQYF
-	TRBJ2-3	TRBV5-4	CASSLDAGAADTQYF
many	TRBJ1-2	TRBV15	CATSRDQPDDRMGGYGYTF
many	TRBJ1-5	TRBV18	CASSVGGPGSNQPQHF
many	TRBJ2-3	TRBV20-1	CSANRDDRIADTQYF
many	TRBJ2-1	TRBV7-7	CASSSRLAGDNEQFF
many	TRBJ2-1	TRBV13	CASSLTTHVNEQFF
many	TRBJ2-1	TRBV3-1	CASSQPISSYNEQFF
-	TRBJ2-3	TRBV30	CAWFGTGHITDTQYF
few	TRBJ2-3	TRBV28	CASSPSGGSSGTQYF
many	TRBJ2-1	TRBV6-6	CASILLAGSGSEQFF
many	TRBJ1-5	TRBV6-6	CASVEDRQNQPQHF
many	TRBJ2-3	TRBV7-9	CASSLGVSDTQYF
many	TRBJ2-7	TRBV10-3	CAISETGQGYEQYF
few	TRBJ1-5	TRBV3-1	CASSQAGHGNNQPQHF
-	TRBJ2-5	TRBV4-1	CASSPPGLQETQYF
many	TRBJ1-3	TRBV5-1	CASSFQSGGSGNTIYF
many	TRBJ2-7	TRBV28	CASSFRSSYEQYF
many	TRBJ2-1	TRBV29-1	CSVGTGNNEQFF
many	TRBJ2-5	TRBV7-9	CASSGGRQETQYF
many	TRBJ2-1	TRBV21-1	CASSKGRLAGGKSYNEQFF
few	TRBJ2-1	TRBV28	CAGGASGVNEQFF
few	TRBJ1-1	TRBV20-1	CSARIGLQVREAFF